The present T cell receptor (beta chain) was sequenced within a study of shared T cell receptors in the human thymus. The germline gives CDR1 SGHTA, CDR2 FQGNSA. This CDR3 comprises 16 residues. The trim removed 5 bases at V and 5 bases at J, leaving 8 bases unmatched. Some clones are missing from TCRdb's copy, which holds only in-frame ones; the method was immunoSEQ multiplex PCR. The table has hundreds of thousands of clones, 95% seen once. This receptor was identified in a human donor. The specimen was thymocytes. The chain links TRBV7-2 to TRBJ2-7; 14 nucleotides line up with TRBD2. CDR3 sequence (DNA): TGTGCCAGCAGCCTCCGGACTAGCGGGAGGTCCCACGAGCAGTACTTC. It codes for CASSLRTSGRSHEQYF.